This TCR beta chain was captured in a study of T cells in localized non-small cell lung cancer. The CDR3 length is 13 residues. Germline V gene lookup returns CDR1 SGHRS and CDR2 YFSETQ. Study results and limitations: A higher density of T cells in blood coincided with extended overall survival. In adjacent lung appeared a median around 56 of the top 100 tumor clones. Highest T cell clonality was seen in uninvolved adjacent lung, surpassing that measured in tumor. Tumor samples were not multi-region, leaving intratumor heterogeneity unexcluded.

Produced via immunoSEQ multiplex PCR; TCRdb's table is partial and in-frame only. The table has about 77,000 clones, approximately 90% seen once; the top ten hold 20% to 25%. Comments on this clone: Its specificity is not known. A junction boundary mismatches the germline segment, possibly from a read error.

The sample in question was peripheral blood, obtained before any cancer treatment. The source is a woman aged 35 to 69 with stage I squamous cell lung carcinoma. This sequence joins TRBV5-1 and TRBJ1-2; D is uncertain. The CDR3 bases are TGCACCAGCAGCTTGTCCGACAACTATGGCTACACCTTC. Its translation is CTSSLSDNYGYTF.